These T cell receptor beta chains were read from a single sample in a study of T cells in Graves' hyperthyroidism and ophthalmopathy. TCRdb redid the calling of the multiplex PCR reads with MiXCR, one entry per CDR3 protein. The repertoire holds 800,000 or so distinct CDR3 sequences, with more than 30% as singletons. Input material: blood. The receptors were sampled from a man between 18 and 29 years old with Graves' hyperthyroidism. CDR3s include the opening cysteine and the closing phenylalanine or tryptophan. The D gene is left open where the match is weak. Size values are once, few and many counts, or a class for expanded clones, and some rows have none.

V	size	D	J	CDR3	DNA
TRBV5-1	NA	TRBD1	TRBJ2-3	CASSLLTGQGLTDTQYF	TGCGCCAGCAGCTTGTTAACGGGACAGGGCCTCACAGATACGCAGTATTTT
TRBV12-5	NA	TRBD1	TRBJ1-1	CASGLDGYRGAEAFF	TGTGCTAGTGGTTTGGACGGGTACAGGGGTGCTGAAGCTTTCTTT
TRBV2	many	NA	TRBJ1-5	CASSEHPSSNQPQHF	TGTGCCAGCAGTGAACACCCCAGTAGCAATCAGCCCCAGCATTTT
TRBV5-1	few	TRBD2	TRBJ2-5	CASSLVLAAQETQYF	TGCGCCAGCAGCTTGGTACTAGCGGCTCAAGAGACCCAGTACTTC
TRBV29-1	NA	NA	TRBJ1-1	CSVGGRTEAFF	TGCAGCGTTGGCGGACGCACTGAAGCTTTCTTT
TRBV11-2	NA	NA	TRBJ2-3	CASSLREYYEDTQYF	TGTGCCAGCAGCTTACGGGAGTATTATGAGGATACGCAGTATTTT
TRBV4-3	NA	TRBD2	TRBJ2-5	CASSPRRGTATETQYF	TGCGCCAGCAGCCCAAGGCGGGGGACTGCAACAGAGACCCAGTACTTC
TRBV10-3	NA	NA	TRBJ2-5	CAIPRGQQETQYF	TGTGCCATTCCTCGGGGGCAGCAAGAGACCCAGTACTTC
TRBV28	NA	TRBD1	TRBJ2-7	CASTTRQGSYEQYF	TGTGCCAGCACTACGAGACAGGGATCCTACGAGCAGTACTTC
TRBV29-1	NA	TRBD1	TRBJ1-1	CSSRQGMNTEAFF	TGCAGCAGTCGACAGGGGATGAACACTGAAGCTTTCTTT